A single sample is the source of the 9 T cell receptor beta chains below, sequenced in a study of blood T cell repertoires in COVID-19. Method: immunoSEQ multiplex PCR; TCRdb's copy keeps in-frame clones and lacks some. Of about 480,000 clones listed, 70% to 90% are singletons. What was sequenced was PBMCs or T cells enriched from blood (not recorded which). These receptors originate from a woman between 18 and 29 years old with acute COVID-19.

The J gene is TRBJ1-1, the V gene TRBV2; 8 nucleotides align to TRBD1. Looked up from germline, CDR1 is SNHLY and CDR2 is FYNNEI. This CDR3 comprises 14 residues. The ends lost 6 bases at V and 5 bases at J; junction bases unmatched: 8. The CDR3 nucleotides are TGTGCCAGCAGGGTTGGACAGGGACTGACTGAAGCTTTCTTT. This translates into CASRVGQGLTEAFF.

The CDR3 protein is CASSFKGGGNTEAFF. CDR3 sequence (DNA): TGTGCCAGCAGCTTTAAAGGGGGTGGGAACACTGAAGCTTTCTTT. The chain joins TRBV11-2 to TRBJ1-1, with a weak D call TRBD1 (6 bases). V lost 3 bases and J lost 1, with 12 bases in between. The germline CDR1 and CDR2 sequences are SGHAT and FQNNGV. The length of the CDR3 is 15 residues.

V usage is TRBV12-3 or TRBV12-4 and J usage is TRBJ1-1; possibly TRBD1 for D (5 bases). There are 13 residues in the CDR3. Trimming stripped 3 bases from V and 6 bases from J, with 11 bases between. The CDR3 sequence: CASSLNQGAEAFF. The CDR3 DNA is TGTGCCAGCAGTTTGAACCAGGGCGCTGAAGCTTTCTTT.

This sequence joins TRBV19 and TRBJ2-7; 8 bases agree with TRBD1. This CDR3 is 17 amino acids long. The V segment lost 5 bases and the J segment 2 bases; nucleotides outside the gene matches: 14. CDR1 is LNHDA and CDR2 is SQIVND in the germline V gene (reference sequence). The CDR3 sequence is CASSDSFGTGLTYEQYF. The CDR3 DNA follows: TGTGCCAGTAGTGACTCCTTCGGGACAGGACTTACCTACGAGCAGTACTTC.

This clone was seen a few times. The chain employs TRBV5-4 and TRBJ1-2, with a tentative D call TRBD1 (5 bases). V was clipped by 1 base and J by 4 bases, with 11 bases between them. Germline V gene sequence: CDR1 SGHNT, CDR2 YYREEE (reference sequence). This CDR3 is built from 14 residues. The chain's CDR3 is CASSLWGAPYGYTF. CDR3 nucleotides: TGTGCCAGCAGCTTGTGGGGCGCTCCCTATGGCTACACCTTC.

This chain joins TRBV30 and TRBJ1-1, with D possibly being TRBD1 (6 bases). This CDR3 contains 12 residues. The V gene's germline CDR1 is GTSNPN and CDR2 SVGIG (reference sequence). V was shortened by 2 bases and J by 11 bases, with 15 bases between the two germline ends. CDR3 in amino acids: CAWSLKQGEAFF. The CDR3 bases are TGTGCCTGGAGTCTAAAACAGGGTGAGGCTTTCTTT.

The J gene is TRBJ1-1, the V gene TRBV5-8; TRBD1 matches at 9 bases. The CDR3 extends over 12 amino acids. Germline trimming cut 10 bases from V and 4 bases from J; bases unmatched to any gene: 5. Looked up from germline, CDR1 is SGHTS and CDR2 is YDEGEE. CDR3 DNA sequence: TGTGCCGGGGACAGGGCCTCCACTGAAGCTTTCTTT. Amino acid sequence: CAGDRASTEAFF.

The gene calls are TRBV30 and TRBJ1-6; no clear D. The CDR3 has 13 residues. The germline V gene has CDR1 GTSNPN and CDR2 SVGIG (reference sequence). With 4 bases removed from V and 19 bases from J, the gap between germline ends came to 23 bases. This CDR3 is CAWTIGRARGLHF. As DNA, the CDR3 is TGTGCCTGGACGATAGGACGGGCTCGGGGTTTACACTTT.

V gene TRBV19 combines with J gene TRBJ2-7; 11 bases match TRBD1. The CDR3 sequence is 16 residues long. Trimming cost V 5 bases and J 3 bases; bases outside gene matches: 9. The V gene's germline CDR1 is LNHDA and CDR2 SQIVND (reference sequence). The CDR3 nucleotides read TGTGCCAGTAGTCCAAGAACCGGGACAGGGGGCTACGAGCAGTACTTC. This sequence encodes CASSPRTGTGGYEQYF.